This entry lists 15 T cell receptor beta chains sequenced from one sample in a study of OX40 agonist ivuxolimab in advanced cancers. Clones were read by immunoSEQ multiplex PCR, and TCRdb kept only the in-frame ones, dropping some. Of 55,000 to 70,000 clones listed, more than 70% are singletons. Source: CD4+ or CD8+ T cells sorted from blood, taken in a trial of the OX40 agonist ivuxolimab. These receptors were taken from an adult with an advanced solid tumor such as melanoma, head and neck, liver or kidney cancer.

The rearrangement uses TRBV11-3 and TRBJ1-4, with 9 bases matching TRBD1. V shed 2 bases and J 5 bases; nucleotides not matched to a gene: 6. The CDR3 contains 16 residues. The V gene's germline CDR1 is SGHNT and CDR2 YENEEA. CDR3 nucleotides: TGTGCCAGCAGCTTAAGGGGCGGACAGGGGAATGAAAAACTGTTTTTT. Its protein product is CASSLRGGQGNEKLFF.

This chain joins TRBV9 and TRBJ2-1; 12 positions match TRBD2. There are 15 residues in the CDR3. Trimming cost V 4 bases and J 10 bases; bases outside gene matches: 9. CDR1 is SGDLS and CDR2 is YYNGEE in the germline V gene. CDR3 sequence reads: CASSQTTSGGPEQFF. The CDR3 DNA follows: TGTGCCAGCAGCCAAACGACTAGCGGGGGCCCCGAGCAGTTCTTC.

The chain has TRBV4-1 and TRBJ1-2, with a weak D call TRBD1 (6 bases). CDR1 is MGHRA and CDR2 is YSYEKL in the germline V gene. The CDR3 contains 14 residues. Trimming removed 6 bases at V and 6 bases at J, with 17 bases between. The CDR3 DNA reads TGCGCCAGCAGACGAGGGGGGGTGACTGATGGCTACACCTTC. This gives the protein CASRRGGVTDGYTF.

The rearrangement joins TRBV28 to TRBJ1-2; D not certain. V lost 6 bases to trimming and J lost 4 bases, with 15 bases between them. Germline lookup yields CDR1 MDHEN and CDR2 SYDVKM. The CDR3 loop spans 14 amino acids. The CDR3 DNA sequence: TGTGCCAGCAGCCTAATGGGATTTAGCTATGGCTACACCTTC. This gives the protein CASSLMGFSYGYTF.

The chain recombines TRBV6-5 with TRBJ2-7; D is uncertain. The length of the CDR3 is 13 residues. Per germline, CDR1 MNHEY and CDR2 SVGAGI. The V gene lost 2 bases and the J gene lost 3 bases, with 8 bases spanning the gap. This chain's CDR3 is CASSYGVGYEQYF. CDR3 in DNA: TGTGCCAGCAGTTACGGGGTCGGCTACGAGCAGTACTTC.

The V and J genes are TRBV7-3 and TRBJ2-3; TRBD1 agrees at 7 bases. The CDR3 is 15 amino acids. J gave up 4 bases and V 5 bases, and 9 bases lay outside the gene matches. Germline V gene sequence: CDR1 SGHTA, CDR2 FQGTGA. CDR3 sequence (DNA): TGTGCCAGCAGCAAGGGACAGCCCGGGCCAGATACGCAGTATTTT. Its translation: CASSKGQPGPDTQYF.

J is TRBJ1-5 and V is TRBV21-1; no check of the table's D call, TRBD1, against the DNA was made. TRBV21-1 is marked as a pseudogene. This CDR3 has 18 amino acids. The CDR3 DNA reads TGTGCCAGCAGCCCGGGACAGGGGGCGCACAAACTAAATCAGCCCCAGCATTTT. The encoded protein is CASSPGQGAHKLNQPQHF.

The chain couples TRBV13 to TRBJ2-5, with a possible D match to TRBD1 (5 bases). The CDR3 is 13 amino acids. Trimming stripped 5 bases from V and 5 bases from J, with 12 bases between. Germline-derived CDR1 and CDR2 are PRHDT and FYEKMQ (reference sequence). The CDR3: CASSRRRVETQYF. In DNA form, the CDR3 reads TGTGCCAGCAGCCGTCGCAGGGTGGAGACCCAGTACTTC.

The chain uses TRBV29-1 and TRBJ2-1, with a tentative D call TRBD1 (5 bases). From germline, CDR1 is SQVTM and CDR2 ANQGSEA. The CDR3 runs 13 residues. V gave up 7 bases and J gave up 6 bases, with 16 bases separating them. The CDR3 sequence: CSAHRVGVNEQFF. Here the CDR3 DNA reads TGCAGCGCCCATCGAGTAGGGGTCAATGAGCAGTTCTTC.

CDR3 DNA: TGTGCCAGTAGTACACTAGCGGGGGATGGAGAGACCCAGTACTTC. Residues: CASSTLAGDGETQYF. The rearrangement joins TRBV19 to TRBJ2-5, with 11 bases aligning to TRBD2. J was trimmed by 4 bases and V by 4 bases; bases with no gene match: 5. Germline assignment: CDR1 LNHDA and CDR2 SQIVND (reference sequence). The CDR3 consists of 15 residues.

This chain connects TRBV4-2 to TRBJ2-6; TRBD1 matches at 7 bases. The junction had 6 bases not matched to a gene; V was cut back by 4 bases and J by 0 bases. Germline V gene data show CDR1 as LGHNA and CDR2 as YNFKEQ. The CDR3 length is 17 residues. CDR3 sequence: CASSPGQWDSGANVLTF. CDR3 coding DNA: TGTGCCAGCAGCCCGGGACAGTGGGACTCTGGGGCCAACGTCCTGACTTTC.

The chain has TRBV11-2 and TRBJ2-2, with D possibly being TRBD1 (5 bases). V dropped 5 bases and J dropped 0 bases, with 16 bases sitting between them. This CDR3 comprises 17 residues. Germline CDR1 is SGHAT and CDR2 is FQNNGV. In DNA form, the CDR3 reads TGTGCCAGCAGCCCACCAGGGATGGCAGCGAACACCGGGGAGCTGTTTTTT. Translating gives CASSPPGMAANTGELFF.

The V and J genes are TRBV30 and TRBJ2-3; D unclear. The CDR3 sequence is 12 residues long. Germline-derived CDR1 and CDR2 are GTSNPN and SVGIG (reference sequence). Trimming cost V 5 bases and J 1 base, with 7 bases left between them. This CDR3 is CAWEPGTDTQYF. CDR3 DNA: TGTGCCTGGGAACCGGGCACAGATACGCAGTATTTT.

This chain's CDR3 is CASSPPGKTEAFF. The CDR3 DNA sequence: TGTGCCAGCAGTCCCCCGGGGAAGACTGAAGCTTTCTTT. The chain employs TRBV28 and TRBJ1-1; no definite D call. Trimming took off 5 bases at V and 5 bases at J, with 12 bases between the two ends. CDR1 is MDHEN and CDR2 is SYDVKM in the germline V gene. This CDR3 has 13 amino acids.

V and J are TRBV7-2 and TRBJ1-5; 7 bases fit TRBD1. CDR3 length equals 17 residues. V lost 5 bases to trimming and J lost 2 bases; unmatched junction nucleotides: 12. Germline lookup yields CDR1 SGHTA and CDR2 FQGNSA. The CDR3 DNA is TGTGCCAGCAGCCCGACCCCGACAGGGAGAGGCAATCAGCCCCAGCATTTT. Translated: CASSPTPTGRGNQPQHF.